This T cell receptor (beta chain) was sequenced in a study of T cell repertoires in cytomegalovirus infection. At least ten counts were recorded for this clonotype. In germline, CDR1 is LNHDA, CDR2 SQIVND (reference sequence). The germline V and J ends were trimmed by 1 base and 4 bases, with 17 bases remaining between them. CDR3 size: 16 residues. TCRdb analysed the reads with MiXCR anew, one entry per CDR3 protein. Of approximately 400,000 distinct CDR3 sequences detected, approximately 32% appear once; the ten largest clones hold about 13%. Material for sequencing was PBMCs. This chain joins TRBV19 and TRBJ2-7; weak D call: TRBD2 (5 bases). This clonotype originated in a human donor in good health (CMV status not recorded). Some clones in this sample may be carry-over from other donors' samples. This CDR3 reads CASSIGTPGKRYEQYF. CDR3 DNA sequence: TGTGCCAGTAGTATAGGAACTCCGGGGAAAAGATACGAGCAGTACTTC.